These 27 T cell receptor beta chains were all obtained from the same sample, sequenced in a study of blood T cell repertoires in COVID-19. Clones were read by immunoSEQ multiplex PCR, and TCRdb kept only the in-frame ones, dropping some. Of fewer than 350,000 clones in the sample, about four fifths were seen once. Sequencing was done on a sample of peripheral blood. Receptors originate from a woman aged 60-75 years with active or convalescent COVID-19.

This sequence joins TRBV7-2 and TRBJ2-5; TRBD2 matches 7 bases. CDR3 length: 15 residues. Germline V gives CDR1 SGHTA, CDR2 FQGNSA. V shed 1 base, J shed 4 bases, and the junction held 6 bases outside the gene matches. This chain's CDR3 is CASSLDSGRAETQYF. DNA of the CDR3: TGTGCCAGCAGCTTAGACTCGGGGAGGGCAGAGACCCAGTACTTC.

V usage is TRBV28 and J usage is TRBJ2-1; possibly TRBD1 for D (5 bases). CDR3 size: 14 residues. The V gene's germline CDR1 is MDHEN and CDR2 SYDVKM. Trimming pared 6 bases from V and 9 bases from J, leaving 18 bases between. Here the CDR3 reads CASRNQGRSVEQFF. In DNA, the CDR3 is TGTGCCAGCAGGAACCAGGGTAGGTCGGTTGAGCAGTTCTTC.

The V and J genes are TRBV10-2 and TRBJ2-1, with 7 positions matching TRBD2. Germline V CDR1 and CDR2: WSHSY, SAAADI. V trimming: 2 bases; J trimming: 3 bases; junction bases outside the gene matches: 4. This CDR3 has 15 amino acids. The CDR3 reads CASSEDAGDYNEQFF. CDR3 coding DNA: TGCGCCAGCAGTGAGGACGCGGGGGACTACAATGAGCAGTTCTTC.

In this sample, this clone turned up once. The CDR3 DNA sequence: TGTGCCACCAGCAGAGATGGGGACAGACAAGAGACCCAGTACTTC. Translation: CATSRDGDRQETQYF. The rearrangement uses TRBV15 and TRBJ2-5; 7 nucleotides match TRBD1. V shed 0 bases, J shed 2 bases, and the junction held 3 bases outside the gene matches. The CDR3 contains 15 residues. Germline assignment: CDR1 LNHNV and CDR2 YYDKDF (reference sequence).

This clone was found many times. The CDR3 loop reads CASSPLREQETQYF. The CDR3 DNA sequence: TGTGCCAGCAGCCCATTACGGGAGCAAGAGACCCAGTACTTC. This rearrangement joins TRBV9 to TRBJ2-5; a possible D gene is TRBD2 (6 bases). This CDR3 contains 14 residues. Germline V gene lookup returns CDR1 SGDLS and CDR2 YYNGEE. V was trimmed by 4 bases and J by 2 bases, leaving 12 bases between them.

The chain combines TRBV10-3 with TRBJ1-2; 9 nucleotides agree with TRBD1. V gave up 4 bases and J gave up 2 bases; unmatched junction bases: 14. Germline V gene sequence: CDR1 ENHRY, CDR2 SYGVKD. The CDR3 runs 18 residues. CDR3: CAISVGDREGFVNYGYTF. DNA for the CDR3: TGTGCCATCAGTGTGGGGGACAGGGAAGGGTTCGTGAACTATGGCTACACCTTC.

The rearrangement links TRBV19 to TRBJ1-3, with no clear D. Looked up from germline, CDR1 is LNHDA and CDR2 is SQIVND (reference sequence). V gave up 4 bases and J gave up 0 bases, with 7 bases separating them. The CDR3 is 14 residues long. DNA for the CDR3: TGTGCCAGTAGTACCCAGATCTCTGGAAACACCATATATTTT. This translates into CASSTQISGNTIYF. Combining the CDR3 with reference TRBV19 and TRBJ1-3 gives the whole variable domain DGGITQSPKYLFRKEGQNVTLSCEQNLNHDAMYWYRQDPGQGLRLIYYSQIVNDFQKGDIAEGYSVSREKKESFPLTVTSAQKNPTAFYLCASSTQISGNTIYFGEGSWLTVV.

The V and J genes are TRBV14 and TRBJ2-1, with 9 bases identical to TRBD2. CDR3 length: 14 residues. The V gene's germline CDR1 is SGHDN and CDR2 FVKESK. V dropped 4 bases and J dropped 8; count of bases not matched to a gene: 6. The CDR3 nucleotides are TGTGCCAGCAGCCCGGGCGGGGGGGCCGATGAGCAGTTCTTC. This sequence encodes CASSPGGGADEQFF.

The table lists this clone with a count of one. The chain combines TRBV6-5 with TRBJ2-3; no clear D. Germline V lookup: CDR1 MNHEY, CDR2 SVGAGI. Trimming left V 8 bases short and J 2 bases short, with 8 bases between. The CDR3 runs to 12 residues. The CDR3: CASGLNTDTQYF. The CDR3 nucleotides are TGTGCCAGCGGCCTTAACACAGATACGCAGTATTTT.

The chain couples TRBV4-2 to TRBJ1-6; TRBD1 matches 8 bases. Germline values: CDR1 LGHNA, CDR2 YNFKEQ. Losses at the gene ends were 3 bases for V and 6 bases for J; bases not matched to a gene: 7. This CDR3 has 16 amino acids. CDR3: CASSQSGGAGNSPLHF. The DNA for the CDR3 is TGTGCCAGCAGCCAGTCAGGGGGCGCGGGTAATTCACCCCTCCACTTT.

The chain combines TRBV25-1 with TRBJ2-5; 9 bases are shared with TRBD2. Germline-derived CDR1 and CDR2 are MGHDK and SYGVNS. CDR3 length equals 16 residues. Losses at the gene ends were 2 bases for V and 4 bases for J; bases not matched to a gene: 8. The CDR3 sequence is CASSEGSGAGGETQYF. As DNA, the CDR3 is TGTGCCAGCAGTGAAGGATCCGGAGCGGGGGGAGAGACCCAGTACTTC. Drawing the rest from reference TRBV25-1 and TRBJ2-5, the complete variable domain is EADIYQTPRYLVIGTGKKITLECSQTMGHDKMYWYQQDPGMELHLIHYSYGVNSTEKGDLSSESTVSRIRTEHFPLTLESARPSHTSQYLCASSEGSGAGGETQYFGPGTRLLVL.

This clone has a single count. The chain joins TRBV6-5 to TRBJ2-1; a weak D match, TRBD1 (6 bases). The CDR3 has 11 amino acids. Trimming stripped 8 bases from V and 7 bases from J, with 9 bases between. Germline V gene lookup returns CDR1 MNHEY and CDR2 SVGAGI. The CDR3 DNA reads TGTGCCAGCCTGCAGGGGAATGAGCAGTTCTTC. It translates to CASLQGNEQFF.

V and J are TRBV7-2 and TRBJ1-1, with 9 bases aligning to TRBD1. The CDR3 is made up of 14 amino acids. Germline lookup yields CDR1 SGHTA and CDR2 FQGNSA. Trimming cost V 4 bases and J 2 bases; bases outside gene matches: 2. The CDR3 DNA sequence: TGTGCCAGCAGCTGGGGACAGGGCAACACTGAAGCTTTCTTT. It codes for CASSWGQGNTEAFF.

This clone was seen at least ten times. The rearrangement joins TRBV7-9 to TRBJ2-7; 8 bases are a match to TRBD1. CDR1 and CDR2 (germline): SEHNR, FQNEAQ (reference sequence). The length of the CDR3 is 12 residues. With V trimmed by 5 bases and J by 6 bases, 3 bases remained unmatched. In nucleotides, the CDR3 is TGTGCCAGCAGCCCGACAGGGGTCGAGCAGTACTTC. It codes for CASSPTGVEQYF.

V is TRBV5-1 and J is TRBJ1-3, with TRBD1 as a possible D gene (5 bases). Trimming stripped 4 bases from V and 0 bases from J, with 11 bases between. This CDR3 region has 15 residues. Germline CDR1 reads SGHRS; CDR2 reads YFSETQ. DNA of the CDR3: TGCGCCAGCAGCCCGACAGTTTACTCTGGAAACACCATATATTTT. As protein: CASSPTVYSGNTIYF.

This chain links TRBV29-1 with TRBJ1-2; 7 bases line up with TRBD1. Germline trimming cut 5 bases from V and 2 bases from J; bases unmatched to any gene: 2. The germline V gene encodes CDR1 SQVTM and CDR2 ANQGSEA. CDR3 length: 12 amino acids. In DNA, the CDR3 is TGCAGCGTTTCGACAGGGAACTATGGCTACACCTTC. Its protein product is CSVSTGNYGYTF. Full variable domain (missing parts from reference TRBV29-1 and TRBJ1-2): SAVISQKPSRDICQRGTSLTIQCQVDSQVTMMFWYRQQPGQSLTLIATANQGSEATYESGFVIDKFPISRPNLTFSTLTVSNMSPEDSSIYLCSVSTGNYGYTFGSGTRLTVV.

This chain uses TRBV18 with TRBJ2-2, with D perhaps TRBD2 (5 bases). Between the trimmed V and J ends, which lost 9 bases and 6 bases, there was a span of 14 bases. Germline V CDR1 and CDR2: KGHSH, LQKENI. This CDR3 is built from 13 residues. The CDR3 DNA reads as TGTGCCAGTCTCTCCTGGAGGTCCGGGGAGCTGTTTTTT. Its protein product is CASLSWRSGELFF.

The chain recombines TRBV19 with TRBJ1-1, with D perhaps TRBD1 (6 bases). The CDR3 has 14 residues. V was trimmed by 1 base and J by 5 bases, leaving 11 bases between them. CDR1 and CDR2 (germline): LNHDA, SQIVND (reference sequence). The CDR3 coding sequence is TGTGCCAGTAGTATAGCAACAGGGTCTACTGAAGCTTTCTTT. It codes for CASSIATGSTEAFF.

This sequence joins TRBV11-2 and TRBJ1-4; 7 nucleotides agree with TRBD1. The CDR3 has 13 amino acids. J lost 8 bases, V lost 7 bases, and 7 bases had no gene match. The V gene's germline CDR1 is SGHAT and CDR2 FQNNGV. The CDR3 DNA reads TGTGCCAGCACCCCACCGACAGGGGAAAAACTGTTTTTT. Amino acids: CASTPPTGEKLFF.

To note about this clone: Other DNA sequences of this sample code for an identical CDR3. The rearrangement links TRBV7-9 to TRBJ2-3; 9 bases line up with TRBD2. The CDR3 runs to 16 residues. J was trimmed by 2 bases and V by 3 bases; bases with no gene match: 6. Germline loops: CDR1 SEHNR, CDR2 FQNEAQ (reference sequence). This CDR3 reads CASSLAAGGITDTQYF. The CDR3 region has the DNA TGTGCCAGCAGCTTGGCAGCGGGGGGCATCACAGATACGCAGTATTTT.

The rearrangement links TRBV4-1 to TRBJ1-2, with 8 bases that match TRBD1. CDR1 and CDR2 (germline): MGHRA, YSYEKL. The CDR3 contains 15 residues. J lost 7 bases, V lost 1 base, and 8 bases had no gene match. CDR3 DNA: TGCGCCAGCAGCCAAGGCCCAGGGGGCGCGGGTGGCTACACCTTC. Translation: CASSQGPGGAGGYTF.

The chain couples TRBV5-8 to TRBJ2-5; maybe TRBD1 (6 bases). Germline values: CDR1 SGHTS, CDR2 YDEGEE. The CDR3 covers 14 residues. The germline V and J ends were trimmed by 0 bases and 5 bases, with 11 bases remaining between them. The CDR3, as DNA: TGTGCCAGCAGCTTGGAGGGGGTCGAGGAGACCCAGTACTTC. Its translation: CASSLEGVEETQYF.

V and J are TRBV7-2 and TRBJ2-2, with D possibly matching TRBD2 (5 bases). There are 15 residues in the CDR3. Trimming took 5 bases from V and 8 from J, leaving 18 bases between them. The germline V gene encodes CDR1 SGHTA and CDR2 FQGNSA. The CDR3 sequence is CASSTPGSPKGELFF. CDR3 nucleotide sequence: TGTGCCAGCAGCACCCCGGGATCCCCGAAGGGGGAGCTGTTTTTT.

V usage is TRBV6-5 and J usage is TRBJ2-2; a possible D gene is TRBD1 (6 bases). With 5 bases removed from V and 6 bases from J, the gap between germline ends came to 13 bases. The CDR3 length is 14 residues. Germline loops: CDR1 MNHEY, CDR2 SVGAGI. CDR3 region: CASSTPSGAGELFF. Written as DNA, the CDR3 is TGTGCCAGCAGTACGCCGTCAGGGGCCGGGGAGCTGTTTTTT.

This clone was seen once. This chain connects TRBV29-1 to TRBJ1-2; 7 bases line up with TRBD1. The germline V gene encodes CDR1 SQVTM and CDR2 ANQGSEA. The J segment lost 2 bases and the V segment lost 4 bases, leaving 4 bases of the junction unmatched. CDR3 length: 13 residues. The CDR3 is CSVGRGVNYGYTF. In DNA form, the CDR3 reads TGCAGCGTTGGCAGGGGGGTAAACTATGGCTACACCTTC.

The chain couples TRBV30 to TRBJ1-6; TRBD1 agrees at 8 bases. The trim removed 2 bases at V and 10 bases at J, leaving 10 bases unmatched. CDR3 size: 15 residues. Germline V lookup: CDR1 GTSNPN, CDR2 SVGIG (reference sequence). The CDR3 coding sequence is TGTGCCTGGAGTCCACCAACAGGGGGACTATCACCCCTCCACTTT. This translates into CAWSPPTGGLSPLHF. Based on the CDR3 plus reference TRBV30 and TRBJ1-6, the full variable domain is SQTIHQWPATLVQPVGSPLSLECTVEGTSNPNLYWYRQAAGRGLQLLFYSVGIGQISSEVPQNLSASRPQDRQFILSSKKLLLSDSGFYLCAWSPPTGGLSPLHFGNGTRLTVT.

V and J are TRBV27 and TRBJ1-2; tentatively, D is TRBD1 (6 bases). CDR1 MNHEY and CDR2 SMNVEV come from the germline V gene (reference sequence). V gave up 6 bases and J gave up 2 bases, with 16 bases separating them. The CDR3 has 15 amino acids. DNA of the CDR3: TGTGCCAGCAGGTCCGGACCCGGGACAAACTATGGCTACACCTTC. Its translation: CASRSGPGTNYGYTF.